These 10 T cell receptor beta chains were all obtained from the same sample, sequenced in a study of somatic mutations in cytotoxic T cells in rheumatoid arthritis. Sequencing was performed with immunoSEQ multiplex PCR; in TCRdb, only in-frame clones are kept and a portion is missing. The table includes 15,000 or so clones, 82% detected once. The sequenced sample consisted of CD8+ T cells sorted from blood. These TCRs come from an adult with rheumatoid arthritis.

The gene calls are TRBV19 and TRBJ2-5, with 11 positions matching TRBD2. CDR3 length: 17 residues. After removal of 3 bases from V and 2 bases from J, the junction contained 8 bases not matched to a gene. Germline loops: CDR1 LNHDA, CDR2 SQIVND (reference sequence). The DNA for the CDR3 is TGTGCCAGTAGTATCGCTGGGCTAGCGGGAGGTCAAGAGACCCAGTACTTC. Translating gives CASSIAGLAGGQETQYF.

The gene calls are TRBV5-1 and TRBJ2-3; unclear D gene. The germline V and J ends were trimmed by 3 bases and 9 bases, with 14 bases remaining between them. Germline loops: CDR1 SGHRS, CDR2 YFSETQ. CDR3 length: 13 residues. CDR3 nucleotide sequence: TGCGCCAGCAGCTCCGTGCCCCAGAGGACGCAGTATTTT. Amino acid sequence: CASSSVPQRTQYF.

The chain combines TRBV29-1 with TRBJ2-1; D remains unclear. Germline V gene sequence: CDR1 SQVTM, CDR2 ANQGSEA. V lost 5 bases and J lost 6, with 8 bases in between. The CDR3 covers 11 residues. The CDR3 nucleotides read TGCAGCGTTAAGGAGTTCAATGAGCAGTTCTTC. Translation: CSVKEFNEQFF.

The V gene is TRBV6-5, the J gene TRBJ2-5, with D perhaps matching TRBD2 (5 bases). Germline CDR1 MNHEY, CDR2 SVGAGI. The CDR3 loop spans 14 amino acids. V was cut by 7 bases and J by 4 bases, with 16 bases left in between. CDR3 in amino acids: CASTPNGNSETQYF. CDR3 DNA: TGTGCCAGCACCCCCAACGGGAATTCAGAGACCCAGTACTTC.

This clone was seen a single time. The sample holds other DNA sequences that translate to the same CDR3. The rearrangement uses TRBV27 and TRBJ2-4, with D tentatively TRBD1 (5 bases). V was shortened by 1 base and J by 1 base, with 11 bases between the two germline ends. The CDR3 totals 16 residues. Germline V gene lookup returns CDR1 MNHEY and CDR2 SMNVEV (reference sequence). CDR3 DNA sequence: TGTGCCAGCAGTTTATGGGGCCGGCTCGCCAAAAACATTCAGTACTTC. Its translation is CASSLWGRLAKNIQYF.

The genes are TRBV5-4 and TRBJ2-1; 8 bases are shared with TRBD2. The CDR3 extends over 16 amino acids. J gave up 4 bases and V 4 bases, and 10 bases lay outside the gene matches. Germline V CDR1 and CDR2: SGHNT, YYREEE (reference sequence). CDR3 in DNA: TGTGCCAGCAGCCCACCCCCGGGACTAGAATACAATGAGCAGTTCTTC. Residues: CASSPPPGLEYNEQFF.

About this clone itself: Other nucleotide sequences in the sample specify the same CDR3. The chain recombines TRBV7-9 with TRBJ2-7; 11 positions agree with TRBD2. The CDR3 sequence is 14 residues long. The germline gives CDR1 SEHNR, CDR2 FQNEAQ (reference sequence). The ends lost 4 bases at V and 4 bases at J; junction bases unmatched: 3. This CDR3 reads CASSSGLAGYEQYF. As DNA, the CDR3 is TGTGCCAGCAGCTCCGGACTAGCGGGTTACGAGCAGTACTTC.

This clone was seen a handful of times. The genes are TRBV13 and TRBJ1-1; D unclear. V shed 5 bases and J shed 2 bases, with 9 bases lying between them. Germline CDR1 and CDR2: PRHDT and FYEKMQ (reference sequence). The CDR3 spans 13 residues. The CDR3 sequence: CASSLDDNTEAFF. CDR3 nucleotides: TGTGCCAGCAGCCTCGATGATAACACTGAAGCTTTCTTT.

The chain has TRBV25-1 and TRBJ2-1; 9 nucleotides match TRBD2. The junction had 9 bases not matched to a gene; V was cut back by 5 bases and J by 4 bases. The CDR3 is made up of 16 amino acids. CDR1 is MGHDK, CDR2 SYGVNS, per germline. DNA for the CDR3: TGTGCCAGCAGTTGGGCTAGCGGGATCGGATACAATGAGCAGTTCTTC. Protein product: CASSWASGIGYNEQFF.

The genes are TRBV19 and TRBJ2-7; D gene uncertain. V lost 1 base, J lost 6 bases, and 7 bases lay in between. This CDR3 has 12 residues. CDR1 LNHDA and CDR2 SQIVND come from the germline V gene (reference sequence). CDR3 in DNA: TGTGCCAGTAGTATAGGGGCAGGCGAGCAGTACTTC. Translation: CASSIGAGEQYF.